This T cell receptor beta chain was captured by sequencing in a study of shared clonotypes between healthy human individuals. The CDR3 spans 12 residues. The V end was cut by 1 base, the J end by 5 bases, with 7 bases between. Germline CDR1 and CDR2: SGHNT and YYREEE (reference sequence). Several immunoSEQ plates received, in even portions, the genomic DNA of each subset. Clones were sequenced by immunoSEQ multiplex PCR, and TCRdb holds only the in-frame ones, with some missing. The data show roughly 1,500,000 clones, approximately 98.5% seen once. V usage is TRBV5-4 and J usage is TRBJ2-7; no firm D call. Material for sequencing was naive CD4+ T cells sorted from blood. The subset is: CD45RA+ positively selected. This sequence was found in a man aged 25 to 40 in good health. The CDR3 DNA reads TGTGCCAGCAGCTTGTGGGCCCACGAGCAGTACTTC. Protein product: CASSLWAHEQYF.